The 6 T cell receptor beta chains presented below share a single source sample, sequenced in a study of blood T cell repertoires in COVID-19. TCRdb's copy holds only in-frame clones and misses some; the assay was immunoSEQ multiplex PCR. The data show around 60,000 clones, about 86% seen once. The sample taken for sequencing was peripheral blood. Source of these receptors: a man aged 40-55 years with acute or convalescent COVID-19.

The rearrangement joins TRBV10-1 to TRBJ1-1, with TRBD1 as a possible D gene (5 bases). Per the germline V gene, CDR1 is WNHNN and CDR2 is SYGVQD (reference sequence). The CDR3 runs to 14 residues. V was clipped by 5 bases and J by 0 bases, with 10 bases between them. Here the CDR3 DNA reads TGCGCCAGCAGTACGACAGCGCTGAACACTGAAGCTTTCTTT. Amino acids: CASSTTALNTEAFF.

V is TRBV19 and J is TRBJ1-1, with TRBD1 as a possible D gene (6 bases). This CDR3 is built from 16 residues. Germline V gene data show CDR1 as LNHDA and CDR2 as SQIVND (reference sequence). V was pared by 3 bases and J by 1 base, with 15 bases between. The CDR3 nucleotides are TGTGCCAGTAGTATTAAAGGGGGTCAATCGAACACTGAAGCTTTCTTT. As protein: CASSIKGGQSNTEAFF.

A single count supports this clone. This chain links TRBV18 with TRBJ1-4; TRBD1 agrees at 8 bases. Germline CDR1 KGHSH, CDR2 LQKENI. The J segment lost 5 bases and the V segment lost 9 bases, leaving 8 bases of the junction unmatched. The CDR3 runs 14 residues. The CDR3 coding sequence is TGTGCCAGTTCTACAGGGGGTGGCAATGAAAAACTGTTTTTT. Translation: CASSTGGGNEKLFF.

The rearrangement links TRBV5-1 to TRBJ1-1; D ambiguous. CDR1 SGHRS and CDR2 YFSETQ come from the germline V gene. The CDR3 loop spans 14 amino acids. V was pared by 1 base and J by 0 bases, with 7 bases between. The CDR3 sequence is CASSLTTVNTEAFF. The CDR3 nucleotides read TGCGCCAGCAGCTTGACCACAGTGAACACTGAAGCTTTCTTT.

The chain is built from TRBV24-1 and TRBJ2-2; no clear D gene. CDR1 KGHDR and CDR2 SFDVKD come from the germline V gene. V lost 5 bases to trimming and J lost 5 bases, with 14 bases between them. The CDR3 loop spans 15 amino acids. The CDR3 loop is CATSVGGVFTGELFF. Here the CDR3 DNA reads TGTGCCACCAGTGTTGGCGGCGTCTTTACCGGGGAGCTGTTTTTT.

This clone was found a few times. This rearrangement joins TRBV3-1 (or the pseudogene TRBV3-2) to TRBJ2-7; 7 nucleotides agree with TRBD1. The CDR3 sequence is 15 residues long. Germline-derived CDR1 and CDR2 are LGHDT and YNNKEL (reference sequence). J was trimmed by 0 bases and V by 5 bases; bases with no gene match: 7. The CDR3 spells CASSGRDRSSYEQYF. The CDR3 region has the DNA TGTGCCAGCAGCGGCCGGGACAGAAGCTCCTACGAGCAGTACTTC.